The sequence of this TCR beta chain was determined in a study of blood T cell repertoires in COVID-19. Turning to the study itself: Samples taken during acute and convalescent COVID-19 were collected in the United States, Italy and Spain. The cDNA or gDNA used as material had been derived from T cells, B-cell-depleted T cells, or PBMCs.

The CDR3 loop spans 13 amino acids. Germline V gene lookup returns CDR1 MNHEY and CDR2 SMNVEV (reference sequence). Trimming at V came to 5 bases and at J to 2 bases, leaving 3 bases not matched to a gene. Per the original methods: How many nucleated cells were present was estimated from reference gene primer amplification. The data were produced by immunoSEQ multiplex PCR, yet TCRdb's version contains in-frame clones alone and is incomplete. V and J calls and clone size are copied from that table; D and trimming were computed from the DNA. The sample holds 70,000 or so clones, approximately 84% seen once.

Input material: peripheral blood. V and J are TRBV27 and TRBJ2-7; 7 bases match TRBD1. The sequence derives from an older man with active or convalescent COVID-19. The CDR3 DNA sequence: TGTGCCAGCAGTATGGGACAGACCTACGAGCAGTACTTC. Amino acid sequence: CASSMGQTYEQYF.